The 24 T cell receptor beta chains reported below all come from one sample, sequenced in a study of cytomegalovirus exposure and HLA in healthy donors. Primers included in the PCR were 60 Vbeta and 13 Jbeta primers. Sequencing was performed with immunoSEQ multiplex PCR; in TCRdb, only in-frame clones are kept and a portion is missing. Here the sample spans some 70,000 clones, over 75% being singletons. The material sequenced was PBMCs. Source of these receptors: a human donor in good health.

V gene TRBV11-3 combines with J gene TRBJ1-4; 12 bases match TRBD1. V lost 10 bases, J lost 7 bases, and 16 bases stayed unmatched. Germline V gene lookup returns CDR1 SGHNT and CDR2 YENEEA. The CDR3 spans 17 residues. CDR3 sequence reads: CATSSGTGGKFSEKLFF. As DNA, the CDR3 is TGTGCCACTTCCTCCGGGACAGGGGGCAAATTCTCTGAAAAACTGTTTTTT.

DNA of the CDR3: TGTGCCAGCAGGAAGACAGGGGGTTCAGATACGCAGTATTTT. Encoded protein: CASRKTGGSDTQYF. V and J are TRBV6-5 and TRBJ2-3, with 9 bases lining up with TRBD1. This CDR3 is 14 amino acids long. V was clipped by 6 bases and J by 4 bases; unmatched bases: 5. Germline lookup yields CDR1 MNHEY and CDR2 SVGAGI.

J is TRBJ1-1 and V is TRBV6-1; D uncertain. The CDR3 is 13 residues long. Per the germline V gene, CDR1 is MNHNS and CDR2 is SASEGT. Trimming cost V 6 bases and J 0 bases, with 8 bases left between them. CDR3 amino acids: CASRGSLNTEAFF. Written as DNA, the CDR3 is TGTGCCAGCAGGGGCAGCTTGAACACTGAAGCTTTCTTT.

V is TRBV18 and J is TRBJ2-7; D is perhaps TRBD2 (5 bases). In germline, CDR1 is KGHSH, CDR2 LQKENI. Trimming took 4 bases from V and 6 from J, leaving 19 bases between them. The CDR3 consists of 15 residues. The CDR3 region has the DNA TGTGCCAGCTCACGTGGTGCGACGGACGGGGTCGAGCAGTACTTC. Amino acids: CASSRGATDGVEQYF.

Concerning this clone itself: The junction and the germline gene differ at one end; a read error may be behind it. The chain joins TRBV30 to TRBJ1-2; D is unresolved. This CDR3 has 15 residues. Germline V lookup: CDR1 GTSNPN, CDR2 SVGIG (reference sequence). The DNA for the CDR3 is TGTGCCTGGAGTGGCAACAATAGGGAGGACTATGGCTACCCCTTC. Translated: CAWSGNNREDYGYPF.

The count of this clone is one. The V call is TRBV9, the J call TRBJ2-7; TRBD1 matches at 10 bases. The CDR3 sequence is 14 residues long. Germline V CDR1 and CDR2: SGDLS, YYNGEE. With V trimmed by 4 bases and J by 3 bases, 4 bases remained unmatched. The CDR3 coding sequence is TGTGCCAGCAGCCCCCGGACAGGGGGCTACGAGCAGTACTTC. Translating it yields CASSPRTGGYEQYF.

The chain uses TRBV5-4 and TRBJ2-5, with 8 bases matching TRBD1. The CDR3 runs 14 residues. Germline lookup yields CDR1 SGHNT and CDR2 YYREEE (reference sequence). After removal of 5 bases from V and 5 bases from J, the junction contained 8 bases not matched to a gene. CDR3 protein: CASRPTGGWETQYF. For the CDR3, the DNA is TGTGCCAGCAGACCTACAGGGGGTTGGGAGACCCAGTACTTC.

This rearrangement joins TRBV11-2 to TRBJ2-2; possibly TRBD2 for D (6 bases). Trimming shortened V by 1 base and J by 5 bases, and 14 bases separated the two germline ends. There are 16 residues in the CDR3. CDR1 and CDR2 (germline): SGHAT, FQNNGV. CDR3 residues: CASSLGAGLGTGELFF. CDR3 coding DNA: TGTGCCAGCAGCTTAGGGGCGGGGTTGGGGACCGGGGAGCTGTTTTTT.

This clone was seen a handful of times. An end of the junction does not agree with germline; a read error may underlie this. The chain is built from TRBV10-1 and TRBJ1-2; 9 nucleotides line up with TRBD1. The CDR3 has 13 amino acids. CDR1 and CDR2 from the germline V gene are WNHNN and SYGVQD (reference sequence). The CDR3 is CASSLGQGYGYPF. DNA of the CDR3: TGCGCCAGCAGTCTCGGACAGGGGTATGGCTACCCCTTC.

This clone was observed a few times. The chain has TRBV5-1 and TRBJ2-5; 7 positions match TRBD2. V lost 0 bases and J lost 2; bases outside the gene matches: 10. Germline loops: CDR1 SGHRS, CDR2 YFSETQ. This CDR3 has 17 residues. CDR3 amino acids: CASSLEPGAGEQETQYF. CDR3 DNA: TGCGCCAGCAGCTTGGAACCTGGGGCGGGGGAGCAAGAGACCCAGTACTTC.

The rearrangement joins TRBV19 to TRBJ2-7; D is perhaps TRBD1 (7 bases). In germline, CDR1 is LNHDA, CDR2 SQIVND (reference sequence). The CDR3 is 15 amino acids. Trimming cost V 3 bases and J 0 bases, with 12 bases left between them. CDR3 bases: TGTGCCAGTAGTATTGTTCAGGGGGGCTCCTACGAGCAGTACTTC. Residues: CASSIVQGGSYEQYF. The variable domain in full, completed from reference TRBV19 and TRBJ2-7, reads DGGITQSPKYLFRKEGQNVTLSCEQNLNHDAMYWYRQDPGQGLRLIYYSQIVNDFQKGDIAEGYSVSREKKESFPLTVTSAQKNPTAFYLCASSIVQGGSYEQYFGPGTRLTVT.

For this clone: The sample carries other DNA sequences with the same CDR3. This chain joins TRBV29-1 and TRBJ1-1, with TRBD1 identical over 8 bases. The germline gives CDR1 SQVTM, CDR2 ANQGSEA. J was trimmed by 3 bases and V by 6 bases; bases with no gene match: 12. The CDR3 sequence is 15 residues long. CDR3 nucleotide sequence: TGCAGCGTCGAAACACAGGGGGATTTGTACACTGAAGCTTTCTTT. Its protein product is CSVETQGDLYTEAFF.

The chain has TRBV19 and TRBJ1-1, with 12 positions matching TRBD1. The junction had 16 bases not matched to a gene; V was cut back by 4 bases and J by 1 base. There are 20 residues in the CDR3. CDR1 and CDR2 from the germline V gene are LNHDA and SQIVND (reference sequence). CDR3 nucleotide sequence: TGTGCCAGTAGTACCCGGGACAGGGGGCTGCAGAACTCGGCGAACACTGAAGCTTTCTTT. This translates into CASSTRDRGLQNSANTEAFF.

V and J are TRBV2 and TRBJ2-2; TRBD2 matches at 8 bases. The CDR3 is made up of 15 amino acids. Trimming removed 1 base from V and 4 bases from J; junction bases left unmatched: 2. CDR1 SNHLY and CDR2 FYNNEI come from the germline V gene. Here the CDR3 DNA reads TGTGCCAGCAGTGAAGTGGCGGGGGGCACCGGGGAGCTGTTTTTT. The encoded protein is CASSEVAGGTGELFF.

This chain connects TRBV7-3 to TRBJ2-3; 11 bases fit TRBD2. The V and J ends lost 5 bases and 4 bases, in that order; junction bases with no gene match: 5. Germline values: CDR1 SGHTA, CDR2 FQGTGA. The CDR3 consists of 15 residues. For the CDR3, the DNA is TGTGCCAGCAGCCGTAGCGGGGGGGCCTCAGATACGCAGTATTTT. Residues: CASSRSGGASDTQYF.

The chain has TRBV5-1 and TRBJ2-3; 11 bases are a match to TRBD2. The CDR3 loop spans 15 amino acids. Germline CDR1 is SGHRS and CDR2 is YFSETQ. The V segment lost 5 bases and the J segment 1 base; nucleotides outside the gene matches: 3. The CDR3, as DNA: TGCGCCAGCAGGGAGACTAGCGGGGGCACAGATACGCAGTATTTT. It yields the protein CASRETSGGTDTQYF.

The rearrangement joins TRBV5-1 to TRBJ1-1; 7 bases map to TRBD1. Trimming at V came to 6 bases and at J to 4 bases, leaving 3 bases not matched to a gene. Looked up from germline, CDR1 is SGHRS and CDR2 is YFSETQ. This CDR3 has 12 amino acids. This CDR3 reads CASNRGGTEAFF. The CDR3 DNA reads TGCGCCAGCAACAGGGGTGGCACTGAAGCTTTCTTT.

V usage is TRBV30 and J usage is TRBJ1-4, with a possible D match to TRBD1 (5 bases). With 0 bases removed from V and 8 bases from J, the gap between germline ends came to 13 bases. The V gene's germline CDR1 is GTSNPN and CDR2 SVGIG (reference sequence). The length of the CDR3 is 14 residues. The CDR3 nucleotides read TGTGCCTGGAGTGTACGCGACAGTTTAGAAAAACTGTTTTTT. Its protein is CAWSVRDSLEKLFF.

CDR3 in DNA: TGCGCCAGCAGCCTTCTAGCGGGCGTCCAGTACTTC. Translating it yields CASSLLAGVQYF. V gene TRBV5-1 combines with J gene TRBJ2-5, with 8 bases identical to TRBD2. After removal of 4 bases from V and 10 bases from J, the junction contained 6 bases not matched to a gene. The CDR3 is made up of 12 amino acids. CDR1 SGHRS and CDR2 YFSETQ come from the germline V gene.

The sample holds a few counts of this clone. This chain joins TRBV9 and TRBJ2-3; D is perhaps TRBD2 (7 bases). From germline, CDR1 is SGDLS and CDR2 YYNGEE. V lost 0 bases and J 7 bases, leaving 21 bases between the germline ends. The CDR3 extends over 17 amino acids. For the CDR3, the DNA is TGTGCCAGCAGCGTAGATGTCCCGGGGGGCCATGACAATACGCAGTATTTT. It translates to CASSVDVPGGHDNTQYF.

This rearrangement joins TRBV27 to TRBJ1-2, with TRBD1 matching over 7 bases. With 4 bases clipped from V and 4 bases from J, the junction kept 6 bases outside the gene matches. The CDR3 is 14 residues long. The V gene's germline CDR1 is MNHEY and CDR2 SMNVEV (reference sequence). In nucleotides, the CDR3 is TGTGCCAGCAGTTCTCCGGGACAGCTCTATGGCTACACCTTC. Translation gives CASSSPGQLYGYTF.

The gene calls are TRBV11-1 and TRBJ1-2; TRBD1 agrees at 9 bases. Per germline, CDR1 SGHAT and CDR2 FQDESV (reference sequence). V was pared by 5 bases and J by 7 bases, with 8 bases of the junction left unmatched. The CDR3 is made up of 14 amino acids. The CDR3 DNA follows: TGTGCCAGCAGCCTACAGGGGGCGAAGGGTGGCTACACCTTC. This gives the protein CASSLQGAKGGYTF.

The chain recombines TRBV5-4 with TRBJ2-1, with TRBD2 matching 8 bases. Looked up from germline, CDR1 is SGHNT and CDR2 is YYREEE (reference sequence). The junction had 7 bases not matched to a gene; V was cut back by 1 base and J by 7 bases. The CDR3 length is 15 residues. This chain's CDR3 is CASSLRAGVLNEQFF. In nucleotides, the CDR3 is TGTGCCAGCAGCTTGCGAGCGGGGGTCCTTAATGAGCAGTTCTTC.

V and J are TRBV7-2 and TRBJ1-2; D possibly corresponds to TRBD1 (6 bases). The CDR3 length is 15 residues. Trimming shortened V by 5 bases and J by 8 bases, and 21 bases separated the two germline ends. Germline values: CDR1 SGHTA, CDR2 FQGNSA. The CDR3 region has the DNA TGTGCCAGCAGCGCCTTACAGGGTGTCGGGCAAGGCTACACCTTC. Translating gives CASSALQGVGQGYTF.